This T cell receptor (beta chain) was recorded in a study of vaccination and CD4 T cells after COVID-19. For the study at large: Sampling that followed vaccination took place a median around 70 days after dose two, within a range of 14 to 241.

Sequencing of DNA taken from cultured CD4+ T cells relied on the Oncomine TCR Beta short-read assay. TCRdb re-derived calls from the PCR reads in MiXCR, one entry per CDR3 protein. The repertoire has 2,000 to 3,000 distinct CDR3 sequences, roughly 26% of them found once; the top ten carry approximately 55%. Trimming left V 5 bases short and J 0 bases short, with 17 bases between. The CDR3 has 18 amino acids. CDR1 and CDR2 from the germline V gene are SGHTA and FQGNSA. Documented treatment: roughly 10-day PBMC culture with coronavirus spike peptide pools or control peptides (ViraFEST assay). As concerns this clonotype: The target antigen is unknown.

The sequence was collected from a human donor who had recovered from COVID-19. The specimen comprised CD4+ T cells from blood, cultured in vitro, sampled after SARS-CoV-2 vaccination. This chain joins TRBV7-2 and TRBJ1-6; D is perhaps TRBD1 (6 bases). The CDR3 region has the DNA TGTGCCAGCAGCCACGGGACAATAGGAGGCTCCTATAATTCACCCCTCCACTTT. This encodes CASSHGTIGGSYNSPLHF. The full variable domain, with the rest looked up from reference TRBV7-2 and TRBJ1-6, is GAGVSQSPSNKVTEKGKDVELRCDPISGHTALYWYRQSLGQGLEFLIYFQGNSAPDKSGLPSDRFSAERTGGSVSTLTIQRTQQEDSAVYLCASSHGTIGGSYNSPLHFGNGTRLTVT.